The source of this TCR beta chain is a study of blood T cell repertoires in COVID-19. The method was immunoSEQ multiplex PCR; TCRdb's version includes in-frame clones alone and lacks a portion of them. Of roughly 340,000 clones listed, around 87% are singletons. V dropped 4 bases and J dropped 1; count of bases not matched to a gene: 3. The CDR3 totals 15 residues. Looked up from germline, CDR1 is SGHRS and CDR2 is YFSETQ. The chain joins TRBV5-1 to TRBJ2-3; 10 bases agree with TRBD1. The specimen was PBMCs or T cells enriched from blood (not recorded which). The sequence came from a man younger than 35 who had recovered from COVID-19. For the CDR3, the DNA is TGCGCCAGCAGCATAGGGACAGGGGGCACAGATACGCAGTATTTT. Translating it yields CASSIGTGGTDTQYF.